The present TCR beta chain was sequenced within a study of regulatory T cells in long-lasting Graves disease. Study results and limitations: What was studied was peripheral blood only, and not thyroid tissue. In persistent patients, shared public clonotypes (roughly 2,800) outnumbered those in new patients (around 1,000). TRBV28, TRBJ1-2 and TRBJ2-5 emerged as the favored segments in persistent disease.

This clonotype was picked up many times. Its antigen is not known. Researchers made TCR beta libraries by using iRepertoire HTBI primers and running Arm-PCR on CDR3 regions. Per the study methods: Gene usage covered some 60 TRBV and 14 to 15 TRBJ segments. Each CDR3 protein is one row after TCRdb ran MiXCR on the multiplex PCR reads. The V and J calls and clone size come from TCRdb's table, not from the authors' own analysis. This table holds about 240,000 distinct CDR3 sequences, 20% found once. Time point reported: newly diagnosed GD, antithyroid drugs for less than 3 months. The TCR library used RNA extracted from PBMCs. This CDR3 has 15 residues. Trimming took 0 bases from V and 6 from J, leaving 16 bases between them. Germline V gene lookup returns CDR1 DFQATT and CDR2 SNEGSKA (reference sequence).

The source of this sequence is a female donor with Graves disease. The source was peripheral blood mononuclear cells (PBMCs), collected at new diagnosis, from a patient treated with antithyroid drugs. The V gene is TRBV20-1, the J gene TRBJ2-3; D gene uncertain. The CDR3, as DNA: TGCAGTGCTAGAGATCTCGGAAAGGGTGCGGATACGCAGTATTTT. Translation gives CSARDLGKGADTQYF.